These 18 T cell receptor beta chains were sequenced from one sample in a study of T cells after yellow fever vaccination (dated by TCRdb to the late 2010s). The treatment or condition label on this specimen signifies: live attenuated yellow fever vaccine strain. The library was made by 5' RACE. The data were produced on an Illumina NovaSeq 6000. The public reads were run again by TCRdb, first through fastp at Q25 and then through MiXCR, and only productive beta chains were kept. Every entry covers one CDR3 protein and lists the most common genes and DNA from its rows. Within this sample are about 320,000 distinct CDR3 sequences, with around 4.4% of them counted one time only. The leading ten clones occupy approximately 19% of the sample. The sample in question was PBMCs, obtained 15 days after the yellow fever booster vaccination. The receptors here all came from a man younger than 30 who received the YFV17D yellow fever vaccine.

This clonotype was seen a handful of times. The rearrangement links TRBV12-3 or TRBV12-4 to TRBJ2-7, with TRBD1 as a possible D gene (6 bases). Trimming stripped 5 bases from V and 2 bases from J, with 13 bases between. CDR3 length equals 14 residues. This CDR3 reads CASSQGPGAYEQYF. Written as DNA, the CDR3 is TGTGCCAGCAGTCAGGGGCCAGGCGCCTACGAGCAGTACTTC.

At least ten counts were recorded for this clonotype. The CDR3 here is CASSFDSFNQPQHF. The CDR3, as DNA: TGCGCCAGCAGCTTTGACAGTTTCAATCAGCCCCAGCATTTT. The V and J genes are TRBV5-1 and TRBJ1-5, with D maybe TRBD1 (5 bases). The CDR3 covers 14 residues. Germline lookup yields CDR1 SGHRS and CDR2 YFSETQ. V shed 2 bases and J shed 3 bases, with 9 bases lying between them.

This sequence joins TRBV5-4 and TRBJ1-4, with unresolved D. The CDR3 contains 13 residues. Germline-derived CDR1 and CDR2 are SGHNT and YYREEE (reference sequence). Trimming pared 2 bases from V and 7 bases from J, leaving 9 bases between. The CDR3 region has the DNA TGTGCCAGCAGCTTACGGAATGGTGAAAAACTGTTTTTT. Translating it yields CASSLRNGEKLFF.

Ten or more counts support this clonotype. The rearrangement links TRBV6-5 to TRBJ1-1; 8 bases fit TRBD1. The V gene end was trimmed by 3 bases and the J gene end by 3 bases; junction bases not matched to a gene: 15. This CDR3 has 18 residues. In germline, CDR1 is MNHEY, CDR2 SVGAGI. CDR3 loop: CASSYLLSGGGKDTEAFF. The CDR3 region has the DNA TGTGCCAGCAGTTATCTCCTATCAGGGGGCGGTAAGGACACTGAAGCTTTCTTT.

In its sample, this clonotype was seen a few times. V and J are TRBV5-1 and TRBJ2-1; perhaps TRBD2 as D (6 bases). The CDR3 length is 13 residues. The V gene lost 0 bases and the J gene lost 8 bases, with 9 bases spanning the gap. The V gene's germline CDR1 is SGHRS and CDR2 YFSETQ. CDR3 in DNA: TGCGCCAGCAGCTTGGGGGGGGAGGATGAGCAGTTCTTC. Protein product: CASSLGGEDEQFF.

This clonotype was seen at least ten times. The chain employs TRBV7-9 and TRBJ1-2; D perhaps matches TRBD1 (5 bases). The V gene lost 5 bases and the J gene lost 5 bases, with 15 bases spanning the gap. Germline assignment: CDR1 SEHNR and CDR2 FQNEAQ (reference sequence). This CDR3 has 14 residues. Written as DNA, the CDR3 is TGTGCCAGCAGCCGAGGCGAGACAGCATATGGCTACACCTTC. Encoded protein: CASSRGETAYGYTF. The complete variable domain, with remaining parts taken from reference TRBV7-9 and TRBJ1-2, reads DTGVSQNPRHKITKRGQNVTFRCDPISEHNRLYWYRQTLGQGPEFLTYFQNEAQLEKSRLLSDRFSAERPKGSFSTLEIQRTEQGDSAMYLCASSRGETAYGYTFGSGTRLTVV.

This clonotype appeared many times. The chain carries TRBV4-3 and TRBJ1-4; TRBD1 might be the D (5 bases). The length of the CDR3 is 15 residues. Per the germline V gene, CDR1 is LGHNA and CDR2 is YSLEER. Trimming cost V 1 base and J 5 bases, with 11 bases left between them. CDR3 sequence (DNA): TGCGCCAGCAGCCAAGGAGACAGAAGGAATGAAAAACTGTTTTTT. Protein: CASSQGDRRNEKLFF.

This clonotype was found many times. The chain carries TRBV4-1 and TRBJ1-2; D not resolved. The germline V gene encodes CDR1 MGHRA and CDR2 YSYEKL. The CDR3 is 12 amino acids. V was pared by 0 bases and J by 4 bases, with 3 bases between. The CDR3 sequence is CASSQEAYGYTF. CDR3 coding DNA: TGCGCCAGCAGCCAAGAGGCCTATGGCTACACCTTC.

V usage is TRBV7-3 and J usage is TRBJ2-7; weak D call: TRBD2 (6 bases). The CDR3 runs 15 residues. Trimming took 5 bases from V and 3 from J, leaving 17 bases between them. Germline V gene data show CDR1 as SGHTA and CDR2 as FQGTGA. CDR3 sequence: CASSPDAGTHYEQYF. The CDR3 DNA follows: TGTGCCAGCAGCCCGGACGCCGGGACTCACTACGAGCAGTACTTC.

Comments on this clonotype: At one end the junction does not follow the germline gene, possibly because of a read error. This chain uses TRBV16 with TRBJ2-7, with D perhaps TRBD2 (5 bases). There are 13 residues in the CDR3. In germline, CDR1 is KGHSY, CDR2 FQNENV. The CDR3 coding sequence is TGTGCCAGCAGCCAATCGCCCGACTACGGGCAGTACTTC. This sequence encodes CASSQSPDYGQYF.

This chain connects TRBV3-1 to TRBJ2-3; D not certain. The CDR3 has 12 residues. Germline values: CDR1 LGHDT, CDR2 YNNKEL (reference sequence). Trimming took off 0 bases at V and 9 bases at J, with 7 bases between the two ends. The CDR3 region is CASSQERNTQYF. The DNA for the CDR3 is TGTGCCAGCAGCCAAGAGCGAAACACGCAGTATTTT.

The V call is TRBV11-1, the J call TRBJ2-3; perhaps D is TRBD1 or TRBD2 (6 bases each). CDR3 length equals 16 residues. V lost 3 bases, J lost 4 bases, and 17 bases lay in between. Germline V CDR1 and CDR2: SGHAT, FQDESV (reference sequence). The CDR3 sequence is CASSFPGAGWSDTQYF. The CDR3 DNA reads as TGTGCCAGCAGCTTCCCGGGGGCCGGTTGGTCAGATACGCAGTATTTT.

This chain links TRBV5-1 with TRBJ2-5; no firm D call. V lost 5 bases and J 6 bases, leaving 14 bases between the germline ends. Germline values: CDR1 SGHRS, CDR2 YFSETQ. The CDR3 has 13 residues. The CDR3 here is CASRPERKKTQYF. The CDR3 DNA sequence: TGCGCCAGCAGACCGGAGAGGAAAAAGACCCAGTACTTC.

The CDR3 protein is CASSQGVGSLATSTDTQYF. Written as DNA, the CDR3 is TGCGCCAGCAGCCAAGGGGTGGGTAGCCTAGCGACTAGCACAGATACGCAGTATTTT. The chain is built from TRBV4-1 and TRBJ2-3, with a tentative D call TRBD2 (6 bases). Germline-derived CDR1 and CDR2 are MGHRA and YSYEKL. V shed 1 base and J shed 0 bases, with 20 bases lying between them. The CDR3 length is 19 residues.

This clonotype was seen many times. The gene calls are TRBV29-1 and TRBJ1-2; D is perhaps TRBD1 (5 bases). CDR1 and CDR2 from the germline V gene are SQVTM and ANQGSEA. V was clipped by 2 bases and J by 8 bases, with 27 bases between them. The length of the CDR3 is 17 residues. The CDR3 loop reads CSVERVGASPSLGGYTF. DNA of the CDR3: TGCAGCGTTGAACGGGTCGGGGCCTCCCCCTCCCTGGGGGGCTACACCTTC.

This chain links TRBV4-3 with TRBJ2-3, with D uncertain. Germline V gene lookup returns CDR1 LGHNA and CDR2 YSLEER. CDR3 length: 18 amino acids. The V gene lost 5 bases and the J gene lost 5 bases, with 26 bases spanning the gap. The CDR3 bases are TGCGCCAGCAGCGTCTCGCGTCCAGGAAACCATGAAGTAGATACGCAGTATTTT. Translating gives CASSVSRPGNHEVDTQYF.

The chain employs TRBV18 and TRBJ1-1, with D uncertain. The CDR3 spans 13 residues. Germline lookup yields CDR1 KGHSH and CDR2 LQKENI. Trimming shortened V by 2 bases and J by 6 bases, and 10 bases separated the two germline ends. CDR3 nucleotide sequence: TGTGCCAGCTCACCATATTTGACTCCTGAAGCTTTCTTT. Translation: CASSPYLTPEAFF.

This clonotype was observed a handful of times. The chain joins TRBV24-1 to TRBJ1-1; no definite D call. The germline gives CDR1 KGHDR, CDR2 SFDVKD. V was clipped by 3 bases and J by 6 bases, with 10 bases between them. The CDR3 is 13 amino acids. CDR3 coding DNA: TGTGCCACCAGTGATACCGGGAGTCCTGAAGCTTTCTTT. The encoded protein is CATSDTGSPEAFF.